These T cell receptor beta chains were read from a single sample in a study of response to subunit inactivated influenza vaccine. Using its own MiXCR run on the RT-PCR reads, TCRdb lists one record per CDR3 protein. The sample includes some 540,000 distinct CDR3 sequences, under 30% seen only once; the top ten take 2.5% to 3.5%. Another study also made use of these data, one on T cells expressing NK-cell markers.

The source material was CD4+ T cells sorted from PBMCs, sampled about 11 days after vaccination. These receptor sequences come from a man aged 50 to 60 who received an inactivated influenza vaccine. CDR3s include the opening cysteine and the closing phenylalanine or tryptophan. The order of the fields is V gene, D gene, J gene, clone size, CDR3 protein, CDR3 DNA. A D gene is named only where the DNA matches it firmly. Not every row has a clone size; where given, it reads once, few, many or a size class.

>TRBV20-1|TRBD1|TRBJ1-5|.
CSARPSTGVNQPQHF
TGCAGTGCTAGACCTTCGACAGGGGTCAATCAGCCCCAGCATTTT
>TRBV2|.|TRBJ2-7|.
CASSSNLGSYEQYF
TGTGCCAGCAGTTCAAACCTAGGCAGCTACGAGCAGTACTTC
>TRBV7-9|TRBD1|TRBJ2-2|few
CASSSGQGVGGELFF
TGTGCCAGCAGCTCGGGACAGGGTGTCGGTGGGGAGCTGTTTTTT
>TRBV19|.|TRBJ2-1|.
CASSRAGAAANKNEQFF
TGTGCCAGTAGTCGGGCGGGGGCCGCGGCAAATAAAAATGAGCAGTTCTTC
>TRBV4-2|.|TRBJ2-7|many
CASSRPGQFSSYEQYF
TGTGCCAGCAGCCGACCCGGACAGTTCAGCTCCTACGAGCAGTACTTC
>TRBV20-1|.|TRBJ2-1|many
CSARLYNEQFF
TGCAGTGCTAGGTTGTACAATGAGCAGTTCTTC
>TRBV10-2|.|TRBJ1-2|.
CASSEQDLYGYTF
TGCGCCAGCAGTGAACAGGACCTCTATGGCTACACCTTC
>TRBV6-5|TRBD2|TRBJ2-2|few
CASSFGTSGGANTGELFF
TGTGCCAGCAGTTTCGGGACTAGCGGGGGGGCGAACACCGGGGAGCTGTTTTTT
>TRBV29-1|.|TRBJ2-5|.
CSVAGVETQYF
TGCAGCGTTGCAGGTGTCGAGACCCAGTACTTC
>TRBV12-3/TRBV12-4|TRBD2|TRBJ2-3|few
CASSRTSGGVSTDTQYF
TGTGCCAGCAGTCGGACTAGCGGGGGGGTTAGCACAGATACGCAGTATTTT
>TRBV11-3|.|TRBJ2-5|.
CASSLGGRVETQYF
TGTGCCAGCAGCCTTGGTGGCAGGGTAGAGACCCAGTACTTC
>TRBV5-1|.|TRBJ1-2|once
CASSLTEPNYGYTF
TGCGCCAGCAGCTTAACGGAGCCCAACTATGGCTACACCTTC
>TRBV20-1|.|TRBJ2-7|.
CSASGSGTLFYEQYF
TGCAGTGCTAGTGGATCCGGGACACTGTTTTACGAGCAGTACTTC
>TRBV9|.|TRBJ2-1|few
CASSVGGPEQFF
TGTGCCAGCAGCGTAGGGGGGCCTGAGCAGTTCTTC
>TRBV7-9|.|TRBJ2-3|few
CASSLDVSTDTQYF
TGTGCCAGCAGCTTAGATGTGAGCACAGATACGCAGTATTTT
>TRBV10-3|.|TRBJ2-2|many
CAISELENTGELFF
TGTGCCATCAGTGAGCTTGAGAACACCGGGGAGCTGTTTTTT
>TRBV7-9|.|TRBJ2-1|few
CASSTGWEQFF
TGTGCCAGCAGCACCGGCTGGGAGCAGTTCTTC
>TRBV21-1|.|TRBJ2-2|.
CASSKSPDCTGELFF
TGTGCCAGCAGCAAATCTCCGGACTGCACCGGGGAGCTGTTTTTT
>TRBV7-8|.|TRBJ1-5|.
CASTQQGNQPQHF
TGTGCCAGCACCCAGCAAGGGAATCAGCCCCAGCATTTT
>TRBV11-3|.|TRBJ2-1|.
CASSSRTYNEKFF
TGTGCCAGCAGCTCCCGGACCTACAATGAGAAGTTCTTC
>TRBV20-1|.|TRBJ2-1|.
CSASKSSFNEQFF
TGCAGTGCTAGTAAGTCTAGCTTCAATGAGCAGTTCTTC
>TRBV5-1|TRBD2|TRBJ2-3|.
CASSFLGTSGSTDTQYF
TGCGCCAGCAGCTTCCTGGGGACTAGCGGAAGCACAGATACGCAGTATTTT
>TRBV6-2/TRBV6-3|TRBD1|TRBJ2-2|many
CASLRGRRNTGELFF
TGTGCCAGCCTTAGGGGGCGAAGGAACACCGGGGAGCTGTTTTTT
>TRBV4-3|.|TRBJ1-1|.
CASSQDASATEAFF
TGCGCCAGCAGCCAAGATGCGAGTGCAACTGAAGCTTTCTTT